This is a list of T cell receptor beta chains from one sample in a study of vaccination and CD4 T cells after COVID-19. No antigen has been identified for these receptors. TCRdb re-derived calls from the PCR reads in MiXCR, one entry per CDR3 protein. This table holds fewer than 20,000 distinct CDR3 sequences, more than 40% found once. The sequencing here drew on CD4+ T cells from blood, cultured in vitro, taken before SARS-CoV-2 vaccination. The receptors come from a human donor who had recovered from COVID-19. CDR3s leave out the opening cysteine and the closing phenylalanine or tryptophan. D genes are given only for firm matches.

d_call	v_call	j_call	cdr3_aa
TRBD1	TRBV6-2/TRBV6-3	TRBJ1-5	ASGDSRTTGPQH
.	TRBV5-1	TRBJ2-7	ASSPVGPSSYEQY
TRBD1	TRBV20-1	TRBJ2-7	SARKQGNVSEQY
.	TRBV6-1	TRBJ1-3	ASKDSMGPLNTIY
TRBD1	TRBV27	TRBJ1-6	ASNPDRKKSPLH
TRBD1	TRBV9	TRBJ1-2	ASSSGTGDGYT
.	TRBV19	TRBJ1-3	ASIGTTNTIY
.	TRBV20-1	TRBJ1-2	SATGVGDYGYT
TRBD1	TRBV6-1	TRBJ1-5	ASRGRQGRLDQPQH
.	TRBV12-3/TRBV12-4	TRBJ2-5	ASSLQGGRQETQY
.	TRBV2	TRBJ1-2	ASSGRRGSYGYT